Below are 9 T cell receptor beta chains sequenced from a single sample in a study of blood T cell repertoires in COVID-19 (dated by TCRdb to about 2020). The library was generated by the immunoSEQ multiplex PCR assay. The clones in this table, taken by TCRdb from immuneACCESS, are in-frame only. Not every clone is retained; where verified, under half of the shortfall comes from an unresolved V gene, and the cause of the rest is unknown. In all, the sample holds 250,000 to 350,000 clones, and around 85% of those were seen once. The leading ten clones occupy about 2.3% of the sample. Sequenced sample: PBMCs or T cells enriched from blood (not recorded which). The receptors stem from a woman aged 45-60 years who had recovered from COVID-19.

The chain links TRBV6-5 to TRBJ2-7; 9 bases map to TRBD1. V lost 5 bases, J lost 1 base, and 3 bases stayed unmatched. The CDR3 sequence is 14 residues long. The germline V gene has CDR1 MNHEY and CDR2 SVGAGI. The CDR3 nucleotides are TGTGCCAGCAGTCCGGGACAGGGTTCCTACGAGCAGTACTTC. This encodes CASSPGQGSYEQYF.

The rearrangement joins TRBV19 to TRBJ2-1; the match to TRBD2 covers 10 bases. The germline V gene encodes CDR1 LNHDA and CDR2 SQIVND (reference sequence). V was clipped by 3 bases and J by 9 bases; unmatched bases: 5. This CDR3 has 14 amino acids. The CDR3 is CASSIQREGFEQFF. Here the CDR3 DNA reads TGTGCCAGTAGTATTCAGCGGGAGGGCTTTGAGCAGTTCTTC.

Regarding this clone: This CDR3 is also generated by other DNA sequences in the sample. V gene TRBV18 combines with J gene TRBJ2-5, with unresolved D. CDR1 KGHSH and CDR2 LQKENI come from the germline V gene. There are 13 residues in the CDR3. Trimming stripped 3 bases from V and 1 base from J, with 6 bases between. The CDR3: CASSPGLQETQYF. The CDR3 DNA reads TGTGCCAGCTCACCGGGCCTCCAAGAGACCCAGTACTTC.

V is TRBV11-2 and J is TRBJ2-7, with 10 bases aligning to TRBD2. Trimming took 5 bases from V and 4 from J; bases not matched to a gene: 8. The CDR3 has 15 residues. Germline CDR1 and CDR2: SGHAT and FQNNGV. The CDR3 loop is CASSSTGLATYEQYF. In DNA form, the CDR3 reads TGTGCCAGCAGCAGCACGGGACTAGCGACGTACGAGCAGTACTTC.

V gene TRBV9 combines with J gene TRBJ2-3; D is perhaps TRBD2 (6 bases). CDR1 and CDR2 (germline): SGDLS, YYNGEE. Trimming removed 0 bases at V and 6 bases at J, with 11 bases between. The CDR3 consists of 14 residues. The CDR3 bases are TGTGCCAGCAGCGTAGCGGGAGAGCCGGATACGCAGTATTTT. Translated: CASSVAGEPDTQYF.

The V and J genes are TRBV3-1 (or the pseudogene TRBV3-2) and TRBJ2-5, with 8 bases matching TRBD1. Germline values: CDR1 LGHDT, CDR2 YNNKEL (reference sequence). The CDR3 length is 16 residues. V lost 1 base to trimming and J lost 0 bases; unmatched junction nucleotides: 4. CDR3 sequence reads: CASSQVSGQDQETQYF. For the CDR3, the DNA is TGTGCCAGCAGCCAAGTATCGGGACAGGACCAAGAGACCCAGTACTTC.

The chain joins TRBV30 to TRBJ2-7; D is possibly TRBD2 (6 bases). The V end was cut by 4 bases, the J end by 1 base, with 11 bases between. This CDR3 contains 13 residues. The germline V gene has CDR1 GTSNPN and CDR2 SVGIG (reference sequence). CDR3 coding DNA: TGTGCCTGGACATACGGGAGATCCTACGAGCAGTACTTC. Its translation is CAWTYGRSYEQYF.

The CDR3 DNA follows: TGTGCCAGCAGCTTAGCGGGGACAAGCGGTTACACTGAAGCTTTCTTT. This translates into CASSLAGTSGYTEAFF. The rearrangement joins TRBV11-1 to TRBJ1-1; tentative D call: TRBD1 (6 bases). Germline V gene data show CDR1 as SGHAT and CDR2 as FQDESV (reference sequence). The V end was cut by 0 bases, the J end by 3 bases, with 14 bases between. The CDR3 sequence is 16 residues long. Looking up the rest from reference TRBV11-1 and TRBJ1-1 gives the full variable domain: EAEVAQSPRYKITEKSQAVAFWCDPISGHATLYWYRQILGQGPELLVQFQDESVVDDSQLPKDRFSAERLKGVDSTLKIQPAELGDSAMYLCASSLAGTSGYTEAFFGQGTRLTVV.

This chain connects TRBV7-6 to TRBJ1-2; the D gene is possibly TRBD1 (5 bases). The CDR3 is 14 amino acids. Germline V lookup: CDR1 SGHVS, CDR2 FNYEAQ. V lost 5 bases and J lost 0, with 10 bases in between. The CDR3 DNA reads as TGTGCCAGCAGCCCGGACACAACTAACTATGGCTACACCTTC. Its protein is CASSPDTTNYGYTF.